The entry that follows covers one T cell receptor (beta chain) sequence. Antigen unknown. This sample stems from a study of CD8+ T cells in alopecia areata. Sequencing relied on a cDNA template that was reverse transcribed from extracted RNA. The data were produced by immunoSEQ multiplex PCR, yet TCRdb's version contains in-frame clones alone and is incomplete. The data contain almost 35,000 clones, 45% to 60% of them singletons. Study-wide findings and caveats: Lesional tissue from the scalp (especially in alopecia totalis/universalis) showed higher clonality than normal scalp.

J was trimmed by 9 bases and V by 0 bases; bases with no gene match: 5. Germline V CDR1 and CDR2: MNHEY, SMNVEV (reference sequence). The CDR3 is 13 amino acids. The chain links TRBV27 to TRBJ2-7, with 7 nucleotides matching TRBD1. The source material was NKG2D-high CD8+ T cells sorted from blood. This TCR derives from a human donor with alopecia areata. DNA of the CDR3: TGTGCCAGCAGTTTATCGACAGGGAATAGGCAGTACTTC. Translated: CASSLSTGNRQYF.